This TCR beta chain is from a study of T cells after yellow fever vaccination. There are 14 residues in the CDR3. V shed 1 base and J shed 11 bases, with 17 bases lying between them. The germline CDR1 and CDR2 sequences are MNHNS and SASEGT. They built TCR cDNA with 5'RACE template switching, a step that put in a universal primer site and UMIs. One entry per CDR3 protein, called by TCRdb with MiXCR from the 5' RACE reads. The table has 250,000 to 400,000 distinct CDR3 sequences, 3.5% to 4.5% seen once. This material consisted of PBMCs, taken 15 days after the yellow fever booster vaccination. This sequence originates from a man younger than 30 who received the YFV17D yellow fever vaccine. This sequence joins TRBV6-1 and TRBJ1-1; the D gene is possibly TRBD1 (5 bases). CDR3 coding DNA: TGTGCCAGCAGTGAAGTACAGGTTGCCTCCCGGGCTTTCTTT. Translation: CASSEVQVASRAFF.